These 2 T cell receptor beta chains were sequenced from one sample in a study of blood T cells in healthy people across ages. The use of a sample-barcoded 5' primer and a J-beta primer mix characterized a second PCR of about 7 to 12 cycles. TCRdb re-analysed the 5' RACE reads in MiXCR, keeping a single row per CDR3 protein. Found here are about 720,000 distinct CDR3 sequences, around 25% of them singletons; the top ten hold more than 3%. Another study also made use of these data, one on T cells of mothers and their children.

Material for sequencing was blood. The source of these receptors is a boy between 10 and 17 years old in good health.

This clonotype is a singleton in its sample. This rearrangement joins TRBV11-1 to TRBJ1-2; D possibly corresponds to TRBD1 (5 bases). The CDR3 is made up of 14 amino acids. Trimming pared 4 bases from V and 3 bases from J, leaving 12 bases between. In germline, CDR1 is SGHAT, CDR2 FQDESV (reference sequence). The DNA of the CDR3 is TGTGCCAGCAGCTCCTCCGACAGTTACTATGGCTACACCTTC. This sequence encodes CASSSSDSYYGYTF.

The rearrangement uses TRBV20-1 and TRBJ2-5, with D possibly being TRBD1 (5 bases). This CDR3 contains 14 residues. Trimming took off 0 bases at V and 2 bases at J, with 10 bases between the two ends. Germline V gene data show CDR1 as DFQATT and CDR2 as SNEGSKA (reference sequence). CDR3 in DNA: TGCAGTGCTAGAGATTTAACAGGACAAGAGACCCAGTACTTC. Its translation is CSARDLTGQETQYF.